This TCR beta chain is drawn from a study of T cell responses to AZD1222 COVID-19 vaccine. Trimming shortened V by 3 bases and J by 2 bases, and 5 bases separated the two germline ends. The germline V gene has CDR1 SGHTA and CDR2 FQGNSA. The CDR3 is 12 amino acids. Profiling relied on immunoSEQ multiplex PCR, and the TCRdb table lists in-frame clones only, not all of them. The sample carries 75,000 to 100,000 clones, 92% recorded once. For this clone: The antigen remains undetermined.

General observations from the study: Once two AZD1222 doses were given, Spike-specific TCR breadth and depth went up. Donor demographics were predominantly white British with a female majority; clonal diversity may be underestimated. Repertoire sampling happened only post peak T cell response. Close to half of all spike-specific TCRs reportedly target regions of the variants that are unmutated.

The sample consisted of peripheral blood, taken 28 days after the second AZD1222 dose. The receptor was isolated from an adult who received the AZD1222 COVID-19 vaccine. The rearrangement joins TRBV7-2 to TRBJ2-7; D is undetermined. CDR3 sequence reads: CASSFSPYEQYF. CDR3 nucleotide sequence: TGTGCCAGCAGCTTTAGCCCCTACGAGCAGTACTTC.